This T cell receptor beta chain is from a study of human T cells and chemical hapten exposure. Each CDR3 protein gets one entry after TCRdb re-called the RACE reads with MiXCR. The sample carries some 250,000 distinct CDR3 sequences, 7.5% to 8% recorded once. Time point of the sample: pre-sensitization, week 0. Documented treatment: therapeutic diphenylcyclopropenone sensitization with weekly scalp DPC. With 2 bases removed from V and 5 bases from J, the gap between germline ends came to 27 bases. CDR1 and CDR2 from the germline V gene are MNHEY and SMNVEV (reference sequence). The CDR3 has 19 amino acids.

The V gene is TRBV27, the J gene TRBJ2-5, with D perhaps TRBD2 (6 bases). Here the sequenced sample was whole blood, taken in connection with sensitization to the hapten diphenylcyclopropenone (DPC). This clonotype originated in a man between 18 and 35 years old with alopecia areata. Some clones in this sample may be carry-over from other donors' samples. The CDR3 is CASSLRRSGVGRGGETQYF. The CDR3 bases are TGTGCCAGCAGTTTAAGACGGTCGGGGGTAGGAAGGGGCGGGGAGACCCAGTACTTC.